The next 5 T cell receptor beta chains were all read from a single sample in a study of identical twins. TCRdb called the 5' RACE reads again in MiXCR, with one record for every CDR3 protein. The sample holds roughly 490,000 distinct CDR3 sequences; roughly an eighth are singletons and the top ten take 0.98%. These data also formed part of another study, on yellow fever vaccine responses in identical twins.

Material: CD4+ T cells sorted from blood. All receptors derive from a woman aged 18-29 years in good health.

This clonotype was counted only a few times. V gene TRBV24-1 combines with J gene TRBJ2-7, with 10 bases matching TRBD1. Trimming removed 4 bases from V and 6 bases from J; junction bases left unmatched: 14. The CDR3 runs 17 residues. Looked up from germline, CDR1 is KGHDR and CDR2 is SFDVKD. For the CDR3, the DNA is TGTGCCACCAGTGACTCAGCTAGACAGGGGGCTACGGGCGAGCAGTACTTC. Its protein is CATSDSARQGATGEQYF.

In its sample, this clonotype was seen a few times. The chain couples TRBV5-1 to TRBJ2-5, with no clear D. Trimming stripped 0 bases from V and 5 bases from J, with 5 bases between. In germline, CDR1 is SGHRS, CDR2 YFSETQ. The CDR3 consists of 12 residues. CDR3 in amino acids: CASSLAPETQYF. The CDR3 region has the DNA TGCGCCAGCAGCTTGGCTCCCGAGACCCAGTACTTC.

The chain has TRBV20-1 and TRBJ2-3; 8 bases are shared with TRBD2. After removal of 6 bases from V and 2 bases from J, the junction contained 13 bases not matched to a gene. The CDR3 spans 16 residues. Germline CDR1 and CDR2: DFQATT and SNEGSKA (reference sequence). CDR3 amino acids: CSANGLASGHTDTQYF. DNA of the CDR3: TGCAGTGCCAATGGGTTGGCTAGCGGGCACACAGATACGCAGTATTTT.

This clonotype was recorded a few times. The chain's CDR3 is CASSSHLTSGQETQYF. CDR3 nucleotides: TGTGCCAGCAGCTCGCATCTAACTAGCGGCCAAGAGACCCAGTACTTC. The chain recombines TRBV5-5 with TRBJ2-5, with 8 bases lining up with TRBD2. The CDR3 covers 16 residues. The V gene end was trimmed by 3 bases and the J gene end by 1 base; junction bases not matched to a gene: 8. Germline assignment: CDR1 SGHKS and CDR2 YYEKEE (reference sequence).

This clonotype has ten or more counts. This chain connects TRBV29-1 to TRBJ2-5; D tentatively reads TRBD1 or TRBD2 (5 bases each). CDR1 is SQVTM, CDR2 ANQGSEA, per germline. V was shortened by 4 bases and J by 5 bases, with 8 bases between the two germline ends. CDR3 length: 11 residues. CDR3 residues: CSVGRDETQYF. The DNA for the CDR3 is TGCAGCGTTGGCAGGGACGAGACCCAGTACTTC.